This is a list of T cell receptor beta chains from one sample in a study of identical twins. TCRdb reprocessed the 5' RACE reads with MiXCR, giving one entry per CDR3 protein. The sample consists of 400,000 to 500,000 distinct CDR3 sequences, about 13% of them appearing once. This sample also belongs to another study, concerning yellow fever vaccine responses in identical twins.

Sequencing input: CD4+ T cells sorted from blood. The source of these receptors is a woman aged 18-29 years in good health. Both conserved end residues are trimmed from each CDR3. Clone size is stated in some rows and not others, as once, few, many or a class when expanded.

j_gene: TRBJ1-4; abundance: few; v_gene: TRBV20-1; CDR3aa: SAQGDIMGEIEKLF
j_gene: TRBJ2-1; abundance: NA; v_gene: TRBV10-3; CDR3aa: AITERARGNNEQF
j_gene: TRBJ2-7; abundance: few; v_gene: TRBV28; CDR3aa: ASSLPGGSYEQY
j_gene: TRBJ1-5; abundance: NA; v_gene: TRBV7-2; CDR3aa: ASSLVINQPQH
j_gene: TRBJ2-1; abundance: NA; v_gene: TRBV4-2; CDR3aa: ASSVAGAYNEQF
j_gene: TRBJ2-3; abundance: NA; v_gene: TRBV18; CDR3aa: ASSPLLAGILSDTQY
j_gene: TRBJ2-7; abundance: NA; v_gene: TRBV2; CDR3aa: ASTRGSYGQY
j_gene: TRBJ2-7; abundance: NA; v_gene: TRBV11-2; CDR3aa: ASSLGAAQEQY
j_gene: TRBJ2-2; abundance: NA; v_gene: TRBV7-9; CDR3aa: ASSSPGHSTGELF
j_gene: TRBJ2-2; abundance: few; v_gene: TRBV29-1; CDR3aa: SVEGREQTGELF
j_gene: TRBJ1-5; abundance: many; v_gene: TRBV7-2; CDR3aa: ASSLAVGSNQPQH
j_gene: TRBJ2-2; abundance: NA; v_gene: TRBV18; CDR3aa: ASLTESTGELF
j_gene: TRBJ2-3; abundance: few; v_gene: TRBV20-1; CDR3aa: SASLLAGGRTDTQY
j_gene: TRBJ2-1; abundance: many; v_gene: TRBV13; CDR3aa: ASSLPRGSEQF
j_gene: TRBJ2-3; abundance: NA; v_gene: TRBV3-1; CDR3aa: ASRDTSGGADTQY
j_gene: TRBJ2-7; abundance: few; v_gene: TRBV4-3; CDR3aa: ASSPLAGVRDEQY
j_gene: TRBJ1-1; abundance: NA; v_gene: TRBV5-1; CDR3aa: ASSLATGETEAF
j_gene: TRBJ2-7; abundance: NA; v_gene: TRBV20-1; CDR3aa: SARGEYYEQY
j_gene: TRBJ2-3; abundance: NA; v_gene: TRBV9; CDR3aa: ASSARDSDYSNTQY
j_gene: TRBJ2-1; abundance: NA; v_gene: TRBV12-3/TRBV12-4; CDR3aa: ASSLGQGGNNEQF
j_gene: TRBJ2-7; abundance: NA; v_gene: TRBV29-1; CDR3aa: SVAQSSYEQY
j_gene: TRBJ2-7; abundance: many; v_gene: TRBV7-9; CDR3aa: ASSQRGTSGVYEQY
j_gene: TRBJ2-7; abundance: few; v_gene: TRBV20-1; CDR3aa: SAFPRGAPSYEQY
j_gene: TRBJ2-1; abundance: few; v_gene: TRBV18; CDR3aa: ASTPLAGQYNEQF
j_gene: TRBJ1-2; abundance: NA; v_gene: TRBV11-2; CDR3aa: ASSLTTGSYGYT
j_gene: TRBJ1-6; abundance: many; v_gene: TRBV5-1; CDR3aa: ASRTGGSVSPLH
j_gene: TRBJ1-2; abundance: NA; v_gene: TRBV20-1; CDR3aa: SAHTGTFYGYT
j_gene: TRBJ1-4; abundance: NA; v_gene: TRBV28; CDR3aa: ASSVQGFEKLF
j_gene: TRBJ2-2; abundance: many; v_gene: TRBV5-1; CDR3aa: ASTPYRAAGELF
j_gene: TRBJ2-7; abundance: NA; v_gene: TRBV19; CDR3aa: ASRVTGGVDEQY
j_gene: TRBJ2-4; abundance: many; v_gene: TRBV7-2; CDR3aa: ASSLGGKVAKNIQY
j_gene: TRBJ2-3; abundance: NA; v_gene: TRBV10-3; CDR3aa: AISERASGGAGTDTQY
j_gene: TRBJ2-7; abundance: NA; v_gene: TRBV2; CDR3aa: ASRYGSYEQY
j_gene: TRBJ2-1; abundance: few; v_gene: TRBV18; CDR3aa: ASSPKADNEQF
j_gene: TRBJ2-6; abundance: NA; v_gene: TRBV5-5; CDR3aa: ASSLGDRVANVLT
j_gene: TRBJ2-4; abundance: NA; v_gene: TRBV3-1; CDR3aa: ASSQDRTGGKNIQY
j_gene: TRBJ2-3; abundance: few; v_gene: TRBV3-1; CDR3aa: ASSLQVAGGTDTQY